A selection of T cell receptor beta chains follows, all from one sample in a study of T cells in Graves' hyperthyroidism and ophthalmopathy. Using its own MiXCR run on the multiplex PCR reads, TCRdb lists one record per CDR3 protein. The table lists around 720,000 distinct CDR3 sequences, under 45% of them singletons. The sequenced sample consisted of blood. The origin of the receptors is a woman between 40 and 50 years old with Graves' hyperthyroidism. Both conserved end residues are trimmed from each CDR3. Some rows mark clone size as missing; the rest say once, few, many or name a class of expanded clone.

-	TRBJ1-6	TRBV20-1	SAGQGSSPLH
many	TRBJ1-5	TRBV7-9	ASSLPPGTGGQPQH
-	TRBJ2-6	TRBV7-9	ASSSSGQAANVLT
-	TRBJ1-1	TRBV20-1	SARDHSMSTEAF
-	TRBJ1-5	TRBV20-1	SARPGAYSNQPQH
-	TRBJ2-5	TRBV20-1	SADRETQY
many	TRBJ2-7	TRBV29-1	SVARGQGAYEQY
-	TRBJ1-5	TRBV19	ASQSRSDQPQH
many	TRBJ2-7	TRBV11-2	ASSSLRLSSYEQY
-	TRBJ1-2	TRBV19	ASSLRDSANYGYT
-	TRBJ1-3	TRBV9	ASSAGVSGNTIY
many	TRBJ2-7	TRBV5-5	ASSLSQEQY
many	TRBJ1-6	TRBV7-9	ASSLAWGRRNNSPLH
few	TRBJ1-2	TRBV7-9	ASSLEVALINYGYT
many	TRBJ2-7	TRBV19	ASSREGTGYEQY
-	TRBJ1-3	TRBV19	TSSNLDRGSGNTIY
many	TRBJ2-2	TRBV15	ATSNSGRNTGELF
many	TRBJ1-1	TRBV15	ATSWGQVNTEAF
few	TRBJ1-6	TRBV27	ASLTGRGPLH
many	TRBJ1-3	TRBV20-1	SAVWDSAGNTIY
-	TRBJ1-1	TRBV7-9	ASPRPVSEDTEAF
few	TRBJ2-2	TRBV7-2	ASRRLAGGRELF
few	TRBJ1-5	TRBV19	ASSVPGGQVQPQH
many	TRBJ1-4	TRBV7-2	ASSSSKQGRNEKLF
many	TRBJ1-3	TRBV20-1	SARDWDSGNTIY
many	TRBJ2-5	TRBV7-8	ASSFTATQETQY
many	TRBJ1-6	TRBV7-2	ASSIREDGSPLH
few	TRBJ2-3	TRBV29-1	SVEVGMRTTDTQY
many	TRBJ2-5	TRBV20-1	SAPPGLAGGPGETQY
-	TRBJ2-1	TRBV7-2	ANSLGGNKQF
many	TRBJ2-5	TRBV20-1	SARSRQGGETQY
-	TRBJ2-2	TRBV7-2	ASSEGLAGVNTGELF
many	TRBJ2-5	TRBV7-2	ASSLTIDRGQETQY
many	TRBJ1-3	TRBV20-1	SAATGLDSGNTIY
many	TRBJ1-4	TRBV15	ATSRETLQGSNEKLF
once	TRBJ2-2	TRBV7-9	ASSLGDGPQLF
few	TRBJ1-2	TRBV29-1	SSGQDYGYT
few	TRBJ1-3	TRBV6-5	ASSYSDNSGNTIY
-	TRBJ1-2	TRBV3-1	ASSLQGSLIGYT
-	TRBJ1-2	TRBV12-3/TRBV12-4	ATRRNT
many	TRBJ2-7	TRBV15	ATSTRPGTVISYEQY
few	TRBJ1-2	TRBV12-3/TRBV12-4	ASSRHENGYT
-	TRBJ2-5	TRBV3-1	ASSQDLGQAQETQY
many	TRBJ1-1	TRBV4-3	ASSQVGTAPEAF
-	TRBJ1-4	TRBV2	ASSEGGIANEKLF
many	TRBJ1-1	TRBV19	ASSLNQGGEAF